The 9 T cell receptor beta chains reported below all come from one sample, sequenced in a study of shared clonotypes between healthy human individuals. TCRdb's copy holds only in-frame clones and misses some; the assay was immunoSEQ multiplex PCR. Seen here are more than 2 million clones, 85% to 95% observed once, and the top ten hold 0.1% to 0.15%. The sequencing sample was made of naive CD4+ T cells sorted from blood. This sample's subset: CD45RA+ positively selected. The receptors derive from a man aged 18-30 years in good health.

This chain connects TRBV4-1 to TRBJ1-2; 7 nucleotides agree with TRBD1. V shed 4 bases and J 4 bases; nucleotides not matched to a gene: 6. CDR3 length: 14 residues. Looked up from germline, CDR1 is MGHRA and CDR2 is YSYEKL. CDR3 sequence reads: CASSRPGQIYGYTF. As DNA, the CDR3 is TGCGCCAGCAGCCGCCCGGGACAGATCTATGGCTACACCTTC.

Only one count was recorded for this clone. The genes are TRBV6-5 and TRBJ2-7; D possibly corresponds to TRBD1 (6 bases). Per the germline V gene, CDR1 is MNHEY and CDR2 is SVGAGI. The CDR3 is 13 amino acids. The V and J ends lost 6 bases and 4 bases respectively, with 13 bases between them. The CDR3 reads CASRATGLYEQYF. CDR3 nucleotides: TGTGCCAGCAGAGCCACAGGGTTGTACGAGCAGTACTTC.

Notes on this clone: Other DNA sequences within the sample encode an identical CDR3. The chain has TRBV5-4 and TRBJ2-3; D uncertain. Germline V gives CDR1 SGHNT, CDR2 YYREEE (reference sequence). The CDR3 sequence is 13 residues long. V was shortened by 0 bases and J by 3 bases, with 5 bases between the two germline ends. The CDR3 nucleotides read TGTGCCAGCAGCTTGGAGGGAACAGATACGCAGTATTTT. It yields the protein CASSLEGTDTQYF.

This clone has just a few counts. Other DNA sequences in this specimen translate into the identical CDR3. The rearrangement joins TRBV6-1 to TRBJ2-1; D ambiguous. The V gene lost 2 bases and the J gene lost 4 bases, with 3 bases spanning the gap. CDR1 and CDR2 (germline): MNHNS, SASEGT. This CDR3 contains 12 residues. CDR3 sequence (DNA): TGTGCCAGCAGTGAACGGTACAATGAGCAGTTCTTC. It translates to CASSERYNEQFF.

The genes are TRBV5-1 and TRBJ1-1, with no clear D. Germline V gene data show CDR1 as SGHRS and CDR2 as YFSETQ. With 5 bases removed from V and 1 base from J, the gap between germline ends came to 9 bases. CDR3 length: 13 residues. The CDR3 coding sequence is TGCGCCAGCAGGGTTACGGGGAACACTGAAGCTTTCTTT. Translating gives CASRVTGNTEAFF.

This clone was seen just once. The V gene is TRBV13, the J gene TRBJ2-3; the match to TRBD2 covers 10 bases. The CDR3 spans 18 residues. Germline-derived CDR1 and CDR2 are PRHDT and FYEKMQ (reference sequence). V lost 2 bases and J lost 4; bases outside the gene matches: 12. In DNA form, the CDR3 reads TGTGCCAGCAGCTTAAGTGGAGCGGGAGGGCCCCCGGCAGATACGCAGTATTTT. Its translation: CASSLSGAGGPPADTQYF.

The V call is TRBV11-2, the J call TRBJ2-4, with a possible D match to TRBD2 (6 bases). This CDR3 spans 18 amino acids. Trimming left V 0 bases short and J 3 bases short, with 18 bases between. Germline CDR1 and CDR2: SGHAT and FQNNGV. The CDR3 loop reads CASSLDVIRTSSKNIQYF. The CDR3 DNA reads as TGTGCCAGCAGCTTAGATGTCATAAGAACTAGCAGCAAAAACATTCAGTACTTC.

The rearrangement links TRBV6-1 to TRBJ1-2, with 9 bases identical to TRBD1. The germline gives CDR1 MNHNS, CDR2 SASEGT. CDR3 length: 14 amino acids. V shed 6 bases, J shed 6 bases, and the junction held 8 bases outside the gene matches. For the CDR3, the DNA is TGTGCCAGCAGCAACCTACAGGGGGCGGATGGCTACACCTTC. The encoded protein is CASSNLQGADGYTF.

The gene calls are TRBV10-3 and TRBJ2-7; 8 nucleotides line up with TRBD1. The J segment lost 7 bases and the V segment lost 0 bases, leaving 5 bases of the junction unmatched. The CDR3 sequence is 14 residues long. From germline, CDR1 is ENHRY and CDR2 SYGVKD. CDR3 in amino acids: CAISESQGAREQYF. The DNA for the CDR3 is TGTGCCATCAGTGAGTCCCAGGGGGCGAGGGAGCAGTACTTC.